This T cell receptor beta chain appears in the sequencing data of a study of blood T cell repertoires in COVID-19. The CDR3 is 15 residues long. Per germline, CDR1 LGHNT and CDR2 FRNRAP. Trimming took off 5 bases at V and 5 bases at J, with 18 bases between the two ends. Method: immunoSEQ multiplex PCR; TCRdb's copy keeps in-frame clones and lacks some. This table holds about 210,000 clones, approximately 82% found once. The V call is TRBV12-5, the J call TRBJ1-2, with D hard to call. The sample consisted of peripheral blood. This TCR was sampled from a man in his forties or fifties with active or convalescent COVID-19. CDR3 residues: CASGDGVGEVYGYTF. DNA for the CDR3: TGTGCTAGTGGTGACGGGGTAGGAGAAGTATATGGCTACACCTTC.